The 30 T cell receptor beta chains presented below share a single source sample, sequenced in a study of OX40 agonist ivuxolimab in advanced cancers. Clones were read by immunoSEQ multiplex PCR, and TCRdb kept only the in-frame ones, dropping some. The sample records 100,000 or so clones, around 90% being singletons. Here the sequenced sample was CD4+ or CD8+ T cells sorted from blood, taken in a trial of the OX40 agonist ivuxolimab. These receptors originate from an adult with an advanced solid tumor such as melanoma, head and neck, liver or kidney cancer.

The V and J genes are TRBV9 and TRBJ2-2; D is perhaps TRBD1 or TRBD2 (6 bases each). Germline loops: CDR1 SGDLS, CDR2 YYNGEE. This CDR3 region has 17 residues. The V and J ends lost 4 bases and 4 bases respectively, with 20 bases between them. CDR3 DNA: TGTGCCAGCAGCCCAAGAGGGAACGGAGGGGGCACCGGGGAGCTGTTTTTT. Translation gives CASSPRGNGGGTGELFF. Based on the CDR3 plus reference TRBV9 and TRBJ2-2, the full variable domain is DSGVTQTPKHLITATGQRVTLRCSPRSGDLSVYWYQQSLDQGLQFLIQYYNGEERAKGNILERFSAQQFPDLHSELNLSSLELGDSALYFCASSPRGNGGGTGELFFGEGSRLTVL.

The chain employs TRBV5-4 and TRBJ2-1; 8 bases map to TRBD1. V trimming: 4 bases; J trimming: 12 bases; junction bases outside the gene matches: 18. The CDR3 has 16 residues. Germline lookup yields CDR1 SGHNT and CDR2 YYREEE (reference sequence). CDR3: CASSPIAGTGLEGQFF. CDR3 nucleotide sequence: TGTGCCAGCAGCCCAATCGCCGGGACAGGTCTGGAGGGGCAGTTCTTC.

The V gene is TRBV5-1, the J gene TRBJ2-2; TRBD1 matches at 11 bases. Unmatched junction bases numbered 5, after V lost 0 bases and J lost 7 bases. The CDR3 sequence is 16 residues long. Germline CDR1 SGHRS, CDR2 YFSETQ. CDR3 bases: TGCGCCAGCAGCTTGGGACGGACAGGGGGCATCGGGGAGCTGTTTTTT. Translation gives CASSLGRTGGIGELFF. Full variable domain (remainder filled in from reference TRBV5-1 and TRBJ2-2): KAGVTQTPRYLIKTRGQQVTLSCSPISGHRSVSWYQQTPGQGLQFLFEYFSETQRNKGNFPGRFSGRQFSNSRSEMNVSTLELGDSALYLCASSLGRTGGIGELFFGEGSRLTVL.

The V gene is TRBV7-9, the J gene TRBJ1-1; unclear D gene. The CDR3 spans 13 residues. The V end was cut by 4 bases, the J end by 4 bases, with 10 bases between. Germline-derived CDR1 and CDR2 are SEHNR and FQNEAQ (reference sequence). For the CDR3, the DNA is TGTGCCAGCAGCTACCTAGAGGGCACTGAAGCTTTCTTT. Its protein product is CASSYLEGTEAFF.

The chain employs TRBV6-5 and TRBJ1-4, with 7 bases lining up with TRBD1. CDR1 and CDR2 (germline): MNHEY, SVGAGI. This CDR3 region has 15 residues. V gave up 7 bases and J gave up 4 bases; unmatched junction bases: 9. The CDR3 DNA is TGTGCCAGCAAACTGGACAGGACCGTTAATGAAAAACTGTTTTTT. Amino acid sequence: CASKLDRTVNEKLFF.

As DNA, the CDR3 is TGTGCCAGCAGTTTGTCGACGCTAAGCTCCTACGAGCAGTACTTC. This gives the protein CASSLSTLSSYEQYF. The chain uses TRBV28 and TRBJ2-7, with D hard to call. This CDR3 contains 15 residues. V was trimmed by 3 bases and J by 0 bases, leaving 12 bases between them. CDR1 is MDHEN, CDR2 SYDVKM, per germline.

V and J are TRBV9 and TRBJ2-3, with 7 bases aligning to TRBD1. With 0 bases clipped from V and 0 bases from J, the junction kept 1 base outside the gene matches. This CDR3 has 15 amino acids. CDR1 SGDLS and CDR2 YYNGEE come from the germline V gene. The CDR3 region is CASSVGQGSTDTQYF. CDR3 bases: TGTGCCAGCAGCGTAGGACAGGGAAGCACAGATACGCAGTATTTT. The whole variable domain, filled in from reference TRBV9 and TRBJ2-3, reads DSGVTQTPKHLITATGQRVTLRCSPRSGDLSVYWYQQSLDQGLQFLIQYYNGEERAKGNILERFSAQQFPDLHSELNLSSLELGDSALYFCASSVGQGSTDTQYFGPGTRLTVL.

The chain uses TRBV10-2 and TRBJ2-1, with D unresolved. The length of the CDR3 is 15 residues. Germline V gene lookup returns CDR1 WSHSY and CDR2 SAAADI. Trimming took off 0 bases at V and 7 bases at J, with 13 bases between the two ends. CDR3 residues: CASSESYQVGNEQFF. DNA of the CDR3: TGCGCCAGCAGTGAGTCGTACCAGGTAGGAAATGAGCAGTTCTTC.

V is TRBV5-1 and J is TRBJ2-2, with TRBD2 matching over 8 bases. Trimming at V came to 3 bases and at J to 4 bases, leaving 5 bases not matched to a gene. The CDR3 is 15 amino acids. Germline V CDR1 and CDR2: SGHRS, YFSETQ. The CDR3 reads CASSSWTSFTGELFF. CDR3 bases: TGCGCCAGCAGCTCCTGGACTAGCTTCACCGGGGAGCTGTTTTTT.

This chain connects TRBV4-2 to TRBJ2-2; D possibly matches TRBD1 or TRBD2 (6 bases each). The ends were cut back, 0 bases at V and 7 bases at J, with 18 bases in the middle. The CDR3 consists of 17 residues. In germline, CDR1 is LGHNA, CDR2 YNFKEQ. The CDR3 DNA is TGTGCCAGCAGCCAAGATCCCCCTGGGGGGCGGGTCGGGGAGCTGTTTTTT. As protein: CASSQDPPGGRVGELFF.

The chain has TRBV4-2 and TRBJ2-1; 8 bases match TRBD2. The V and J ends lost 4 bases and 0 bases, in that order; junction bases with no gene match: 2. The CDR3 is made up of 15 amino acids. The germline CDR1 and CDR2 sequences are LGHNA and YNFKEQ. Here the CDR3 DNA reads TGTGCCAGCAGCCCCGGGACTAGCTCCTACAATGAGCAGTTCTTC. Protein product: CASSPGTSSYNEQFF.

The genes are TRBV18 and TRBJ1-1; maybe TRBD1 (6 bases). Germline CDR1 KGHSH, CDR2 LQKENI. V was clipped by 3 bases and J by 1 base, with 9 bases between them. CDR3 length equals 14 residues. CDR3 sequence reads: CASSPQGTNTEAFF. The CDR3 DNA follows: TGTGCCAGCTCACCCCAGGGGACGAACACTGAAGCTTTCTTT.

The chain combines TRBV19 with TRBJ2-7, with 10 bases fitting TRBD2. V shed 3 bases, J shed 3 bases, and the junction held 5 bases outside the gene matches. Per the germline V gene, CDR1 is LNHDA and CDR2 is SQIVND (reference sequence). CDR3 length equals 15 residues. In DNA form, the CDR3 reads TGTGCCAGTAGTATTCATATAGCGGGAGGCTACGAGCAGTACTTC. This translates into CASSIHIAGGYEQYF.

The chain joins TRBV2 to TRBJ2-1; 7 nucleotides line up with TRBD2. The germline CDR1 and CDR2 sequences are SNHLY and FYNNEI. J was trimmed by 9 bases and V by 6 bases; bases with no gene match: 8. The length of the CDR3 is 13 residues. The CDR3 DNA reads TGTGCCAGCAGGACAGACAGCGGGGCTGAGCAGTTCTTC. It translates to CASRTDSGAEQFF.

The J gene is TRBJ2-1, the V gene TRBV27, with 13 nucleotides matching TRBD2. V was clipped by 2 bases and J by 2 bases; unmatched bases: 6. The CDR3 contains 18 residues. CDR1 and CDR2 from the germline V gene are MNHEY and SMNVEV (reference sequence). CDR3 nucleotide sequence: TGTGCCAGCAGTTTAAGACTAGCGGGAGGTTGGGCCTACAATGAGCAGTTCTTC. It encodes CASSLRLAGGWAYNEQFF.

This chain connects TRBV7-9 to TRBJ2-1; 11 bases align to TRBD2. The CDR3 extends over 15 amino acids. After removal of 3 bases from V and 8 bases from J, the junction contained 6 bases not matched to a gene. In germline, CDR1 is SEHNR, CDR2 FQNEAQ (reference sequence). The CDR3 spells CASSFQLAGVYEQFF. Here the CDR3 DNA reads TGTGCCAGCAGCTTCCAACTAGCGGGAGTATATGAGCAGTTCTTC.

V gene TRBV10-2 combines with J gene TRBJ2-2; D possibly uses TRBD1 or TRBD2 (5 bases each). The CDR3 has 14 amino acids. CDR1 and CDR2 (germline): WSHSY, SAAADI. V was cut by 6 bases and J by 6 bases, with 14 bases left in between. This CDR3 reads CASRVSRGAGELFF. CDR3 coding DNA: TGCGCCAGCAGAGTTAGCAGAGGGGCCGGGGAGCTGTTTTTT.

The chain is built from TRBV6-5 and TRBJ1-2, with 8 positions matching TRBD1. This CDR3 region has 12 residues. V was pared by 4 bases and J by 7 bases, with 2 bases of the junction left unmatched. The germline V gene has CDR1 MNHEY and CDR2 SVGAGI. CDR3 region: CASSFRGRGYTF. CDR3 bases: TGTGCCAGCAGTTTCAGGGGGCGTGGCTACACCTTC.

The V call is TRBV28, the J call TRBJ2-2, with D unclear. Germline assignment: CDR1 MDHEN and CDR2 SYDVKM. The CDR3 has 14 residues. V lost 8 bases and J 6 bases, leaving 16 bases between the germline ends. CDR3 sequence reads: CASSGRLDPGELFF. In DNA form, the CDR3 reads TGTGCCAGCTCGGGCAGGCTCGACCCCGGGGAGCTGTTTTTT.

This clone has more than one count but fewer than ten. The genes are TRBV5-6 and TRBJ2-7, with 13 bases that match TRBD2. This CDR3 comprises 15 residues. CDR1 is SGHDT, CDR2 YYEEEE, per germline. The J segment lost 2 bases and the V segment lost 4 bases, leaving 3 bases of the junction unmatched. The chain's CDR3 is CASSQLAGGTYEQYF. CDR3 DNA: TGTGCCAGCAGCCAACTAGCGGGAGGGACCTACGAGCAGTACTTC.

Here the CDR3 reads CASSARFF. In DNA form, the CDR3 reads TGTGCCAGCAGTGCCCGGTTCTTC. The chain couples TRBV2 to TRBJ2-1; D not resolved. V was clipped by 4 bases and J by 15 bases, with 4 bases between them. The CDR3 runs to 8 residues. Per germline, CDR1 SNHLY and CDR2 FYNNEI.

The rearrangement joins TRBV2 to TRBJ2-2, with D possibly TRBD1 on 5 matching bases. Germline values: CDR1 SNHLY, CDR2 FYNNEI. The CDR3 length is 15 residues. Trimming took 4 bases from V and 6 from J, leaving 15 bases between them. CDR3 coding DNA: TGTGCCAGCAGTGGCAACCCAGGGATACCCGGGGAGCTGTTTTTT. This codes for CASSGNPGIPGELFF.

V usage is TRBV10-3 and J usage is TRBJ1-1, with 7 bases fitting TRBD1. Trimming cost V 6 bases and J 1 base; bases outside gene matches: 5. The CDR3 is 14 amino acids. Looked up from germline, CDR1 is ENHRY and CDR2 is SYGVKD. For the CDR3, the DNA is TGTGCCATCAGCACCGGGACAGCGAACACTGAAGCTTTCTTT. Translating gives CAISTGTANTEAFF.

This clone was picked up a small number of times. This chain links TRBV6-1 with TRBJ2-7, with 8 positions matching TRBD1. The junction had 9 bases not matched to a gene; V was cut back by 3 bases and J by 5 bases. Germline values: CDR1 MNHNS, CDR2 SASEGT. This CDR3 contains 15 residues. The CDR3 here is CASSDFGTGTNEQYF. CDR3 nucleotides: TGTGCCAGCAGTGATTTTGGGACAGGTACCAACGAGCAGTACTTC.

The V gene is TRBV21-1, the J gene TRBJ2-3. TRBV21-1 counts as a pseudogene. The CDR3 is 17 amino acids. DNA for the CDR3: TGTGCCAGCAGCGACCAGAGCCCGGGCTGTAGCACAGATACGCAGTATTTT. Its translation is CASSDQSPGCSTDTQYF.

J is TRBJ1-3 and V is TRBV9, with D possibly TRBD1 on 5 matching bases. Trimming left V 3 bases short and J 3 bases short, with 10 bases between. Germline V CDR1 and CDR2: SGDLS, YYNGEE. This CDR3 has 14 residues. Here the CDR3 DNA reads TGTGCCAGCAGCGGCGGGACCAATGGAAACACCATATATTTT. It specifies CASSGGTNGNTIYF.

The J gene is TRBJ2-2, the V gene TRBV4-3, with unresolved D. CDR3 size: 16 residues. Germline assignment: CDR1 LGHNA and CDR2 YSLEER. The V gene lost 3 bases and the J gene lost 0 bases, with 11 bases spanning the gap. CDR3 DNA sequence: TGCGCCAGCAGCCAGGCCCCCGGTCCGAACACCGGGGAGCTGTTTTTT. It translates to CASSQAPGPNTGELFF.

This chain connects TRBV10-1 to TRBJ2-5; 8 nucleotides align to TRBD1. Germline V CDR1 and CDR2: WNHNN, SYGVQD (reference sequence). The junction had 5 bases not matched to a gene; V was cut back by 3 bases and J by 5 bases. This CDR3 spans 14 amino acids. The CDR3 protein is CASSDNRGFETQYF. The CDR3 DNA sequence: TGCGCCAGCAGTGACAACAGGGGGTTTGAGACCCAGTACTTC.

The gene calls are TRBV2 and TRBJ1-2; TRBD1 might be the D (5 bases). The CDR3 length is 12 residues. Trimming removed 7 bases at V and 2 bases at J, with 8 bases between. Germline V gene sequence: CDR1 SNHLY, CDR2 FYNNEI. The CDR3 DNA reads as TGTGCCAGCAACGACAGAAACTATGGCTACACCTTC. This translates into CASNDRNYGYTF.

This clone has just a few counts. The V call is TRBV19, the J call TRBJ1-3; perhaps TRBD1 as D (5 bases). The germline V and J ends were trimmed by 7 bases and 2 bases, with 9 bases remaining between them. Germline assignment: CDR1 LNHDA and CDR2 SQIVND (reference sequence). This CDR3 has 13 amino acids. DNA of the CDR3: TGTGCCAGTAAGGAGACAGCTGGAAACACCATATATTTT. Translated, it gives CASKETAGNTIYF.